This T cell receptor beta chain originates from a study of blood T cell repertoires in COVID-19. On the study more broadly: The United States, Italy and Spain were the sources of the acute and convalescent COVID-19 samples.

Deletions cut 4 bases from V and 3 bases from J, with 19 bases between. Germline assignment: CDR1 MDHEN and CDR2 SYDVKM. There are 16 residues in the CDR3. Sequencing used immunoSEQ multiplex PCR; TCRdb keeps in-frame clones, though not all of them. The profile covers fewer than 120,000 clones, with about 79% appearing a single time and 16% taken by the ten largest. Source material: peripheral blood. V gene TRBV28 combines with J gene TRBJ2-7; D remains unclear. The source is a woman aged 80 or older with active or convalescent COVID-19. For the CDR3, the DNA is TGTGCCAGCAGTTCCCTATCGCCTTACTCCAACTACGAGCAGTACTTC. Amino acids: CASSSLSPYSNYEQYF.